Given below is one T cell receptor (beta chain) in context. The V segment lost 0 bases and the J segment 6 bases; nucleotides outside the gene matches: 8. In germline, CDR1 is SGDLS, CDR2 YYNGEE. The CDR3 covers 16 residues. The data were taken from a study of blood T cell repertoires in COVID-19. For the study at large: Collection of acute and convalescent COVID-19 samples took place in the United States, Italy and Spain.

Original analysis: Researchers report that nucleated cell counts were estimated from reference gene primer amplification. The method was immunoSEQ multiplex PCR; TCRdb's version includes in-frame clones alone and lacks a portion of them. The V and J calls and clone size come from that table; D and trimming were worked out from the DNA. This sample carries about 150,000 clones, about 92% of them seen once, and the ten largest clones take around 1.5%. The chain combines TRBV9 with TRBJ2-2, with 7 bases that match TRBD2. The TCR comes from a human donor in a cohort sampled during active COVID-19. Input material: peripheral blood. In nucleotides, the CDR3 is TGTGCCAGCAGCGTAGATGGACTAGTAAAGTCCGGGGAGCTGTTTTTT. Amino acids: CASSVDGLVKSGELFF. The variable domain in full, completed from reference TRBV9 and TRBJ2-2, reads DSGVTQTPKHLITATGQRVTLRCSPRSGDLSVYWYQQSLDQGLQFLIQYYNGEERAKGNILERFSAQQFPDLHSELNLSSLELGDSALYFCASSVDGLVKSGELFFGEGSRLTVL.